The sample holds many counts of the clone carrying this TCR beta chain. This specimen comes from a study of T cells in Graves' hyperthyroidism and ophthalmopathy. Looked up from germline, CDR1 is MNHNS and CDR2 is SASEGT. Trimming cost V 7 bases and J 0 bases, with 13 bases left between them. The CDR3 covers 15 residues. Authors of the study amplified TCR beta CDR3 regions from RNA transcripts. RT-PCR in the first round (using the HTBI primer set) targeted the TCR CDR3. TCRdb re-analysed the multiplex PCR reads in MiXCR, keeping a single row per CDR3 protein. The sample has under 250,000 distinct CDR3 sequences; roughly a sixth are singletons.

This chain connects TRBV6-1 to TRBJ1-5; D may be TRBD1 (5 bases). Material: blood. The sequence was obtained from a woman between 45 and 65 years old with Graves' hyperthyroidism. The CDR3 region has the DNA TGTGCCAGCAACCGGGACTCACTTAGCAATCAGCCCCAGCATTTT. Encoded protein: CASNRDSLSNQPQHF.